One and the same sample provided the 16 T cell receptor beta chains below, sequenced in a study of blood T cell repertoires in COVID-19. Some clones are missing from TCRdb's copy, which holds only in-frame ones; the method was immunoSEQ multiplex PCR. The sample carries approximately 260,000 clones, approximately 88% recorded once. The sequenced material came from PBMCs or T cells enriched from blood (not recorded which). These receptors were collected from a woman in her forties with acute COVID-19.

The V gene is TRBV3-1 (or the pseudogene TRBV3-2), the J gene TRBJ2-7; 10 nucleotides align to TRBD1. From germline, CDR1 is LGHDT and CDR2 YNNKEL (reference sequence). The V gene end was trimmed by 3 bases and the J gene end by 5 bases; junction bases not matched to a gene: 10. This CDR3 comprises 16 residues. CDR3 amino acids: CASSHKTGQGFDEQYF. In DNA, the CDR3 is TGTGCCAGCAGCCACAAAACGGGACAGGGGTTCGACGAGCAGTACTTC.

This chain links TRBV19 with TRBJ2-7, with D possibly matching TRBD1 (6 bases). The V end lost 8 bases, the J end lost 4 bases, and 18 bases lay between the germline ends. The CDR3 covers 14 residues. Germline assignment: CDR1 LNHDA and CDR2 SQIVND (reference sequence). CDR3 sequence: CASSPDRGGYEQYF. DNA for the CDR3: TGTGCCAGTTCCCCGGACAGAGGAGGTTACGAGCAGTACTTC.

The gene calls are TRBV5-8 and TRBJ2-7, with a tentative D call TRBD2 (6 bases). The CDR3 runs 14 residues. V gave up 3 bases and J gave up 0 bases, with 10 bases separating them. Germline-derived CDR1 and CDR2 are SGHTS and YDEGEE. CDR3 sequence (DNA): TGTGCCAGCAGCTCAGCGGGTAGCTCCTACGAGCAGTACTTC. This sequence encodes CASSSAGSSYEQYF.

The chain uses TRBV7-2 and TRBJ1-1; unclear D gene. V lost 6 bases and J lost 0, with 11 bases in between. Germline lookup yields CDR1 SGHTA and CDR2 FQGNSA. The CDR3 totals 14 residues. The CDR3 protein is CASRFLQMNTEAFF. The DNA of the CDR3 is TGTGCCAGCAGATTCCTACAGATGAACACTGAAGCTTTCTTT. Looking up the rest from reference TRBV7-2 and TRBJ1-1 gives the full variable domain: GAGVSQSPSNKVTEKGKDVELRCDPISGHTALYWYRQSLGQGLEFLIYFQGNSAPDKSGLPSDRFSAERTGGSVSTLTIQRTQQEDSAVYLCASRFLQMNTEAFFGQGTRLTVV.

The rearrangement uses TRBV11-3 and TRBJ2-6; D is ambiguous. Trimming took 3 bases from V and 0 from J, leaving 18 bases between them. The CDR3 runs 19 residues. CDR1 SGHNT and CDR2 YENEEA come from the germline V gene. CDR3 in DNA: TGTGCCAGCAGCTTTTCAGGCAGCCGGCCATACTCTGGGGCCAACGTCCTGACTTTC. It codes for CASSFSGSRPYSGANVLTF.

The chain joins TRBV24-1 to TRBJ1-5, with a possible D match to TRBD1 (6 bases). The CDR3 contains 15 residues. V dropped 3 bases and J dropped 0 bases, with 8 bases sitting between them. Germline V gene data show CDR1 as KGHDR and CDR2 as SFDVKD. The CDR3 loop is CATSDPGVSNQPQHF. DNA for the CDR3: TGTGCCACCAGTGATCCAGGGGTTAGCAATCAGCCCCAGCATTTT.

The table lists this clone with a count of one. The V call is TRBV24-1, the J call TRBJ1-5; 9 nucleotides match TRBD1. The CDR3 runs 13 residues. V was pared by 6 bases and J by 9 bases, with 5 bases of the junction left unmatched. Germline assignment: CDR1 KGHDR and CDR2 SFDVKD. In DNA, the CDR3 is TGTGCCACCAGTCGAGGACAGGGGTCGCCCCAGCATTTT. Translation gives CATSRGQGSPQHF.

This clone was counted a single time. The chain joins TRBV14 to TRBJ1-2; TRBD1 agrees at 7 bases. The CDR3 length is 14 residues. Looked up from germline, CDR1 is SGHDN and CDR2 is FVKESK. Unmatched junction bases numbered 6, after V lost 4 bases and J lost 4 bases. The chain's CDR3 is CASSLQAGGYGYTF. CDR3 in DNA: TGTGCCAGCAGCCTACAGGCAGGGGGCTATGGCTACACCTTC.

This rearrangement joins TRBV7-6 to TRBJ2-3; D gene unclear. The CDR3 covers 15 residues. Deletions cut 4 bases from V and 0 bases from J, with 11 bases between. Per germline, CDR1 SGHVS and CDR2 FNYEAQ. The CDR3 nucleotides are TGTGCCAGCAGCTCCAACCCGGGTAGCACAGATACGCAGTATTTT. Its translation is CASSSNPGSTDTQYF.

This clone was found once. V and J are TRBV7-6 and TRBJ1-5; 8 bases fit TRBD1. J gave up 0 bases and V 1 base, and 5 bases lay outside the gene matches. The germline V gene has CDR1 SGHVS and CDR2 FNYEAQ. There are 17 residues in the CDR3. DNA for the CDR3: TGTGCCAGCAGCTTAGGGACAGGGCGATATAGCAATCAGCCCCAGCATTTT. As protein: CASSLGTGRYSNQPQHF. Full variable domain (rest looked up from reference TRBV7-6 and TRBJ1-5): GAGVSQSPRYKVTKRGQDVALRCDPISGHVSLYWYRQALGQGPEFLTYFNYEAQQDKSGLPNDRFSAERPEGSISTLTIQRTEQRDSAMYRCASSLGTGRYSNQPQHFGDGTRLSIL.

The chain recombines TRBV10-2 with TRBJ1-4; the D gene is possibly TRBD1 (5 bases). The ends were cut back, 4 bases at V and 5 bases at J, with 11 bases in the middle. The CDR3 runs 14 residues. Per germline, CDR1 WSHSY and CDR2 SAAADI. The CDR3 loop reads CASSARGPNEKLFF. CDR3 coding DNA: TGCGCCAGCAGTGCAAGGGGTCCCAATGAAAAACTGTTTTTT.

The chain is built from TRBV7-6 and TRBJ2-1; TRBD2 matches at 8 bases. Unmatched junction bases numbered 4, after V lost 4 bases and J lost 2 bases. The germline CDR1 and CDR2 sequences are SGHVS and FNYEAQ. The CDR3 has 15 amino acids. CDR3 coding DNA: TGTGCCAGCAGCTCACGGGAGGGAGCCTACAATGAGCAGTTCTTC. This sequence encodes CASSSREGAYNEQFF.

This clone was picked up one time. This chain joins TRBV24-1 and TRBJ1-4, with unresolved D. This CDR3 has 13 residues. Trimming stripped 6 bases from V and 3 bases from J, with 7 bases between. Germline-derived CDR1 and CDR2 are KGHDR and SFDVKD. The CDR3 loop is CATSKGANEKLFF. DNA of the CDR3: TGTGCCACCAGTAAAGGAGCTAATGAAAAACTGTTTTTT.

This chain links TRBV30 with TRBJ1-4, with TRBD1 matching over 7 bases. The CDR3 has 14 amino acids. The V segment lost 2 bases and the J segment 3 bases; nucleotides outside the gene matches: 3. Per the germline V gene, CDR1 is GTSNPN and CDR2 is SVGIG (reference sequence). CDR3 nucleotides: TGTGCCTGGAGTAGGGGGCCGGCTAATGAAAAACTGTTTTTT. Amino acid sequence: CAWSRGPANEKLFF. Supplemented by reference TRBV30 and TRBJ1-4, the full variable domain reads SQTIHQWPATLVQPVGSPLSLECTVEGTSNPNLYWYRQAAGRGLQLLFYSVGIGQISSEVPQNLSASRPQDRQFILSSKKLLLSDSGFYLCAWSRGPANEKLFFGSGTQLSVL.

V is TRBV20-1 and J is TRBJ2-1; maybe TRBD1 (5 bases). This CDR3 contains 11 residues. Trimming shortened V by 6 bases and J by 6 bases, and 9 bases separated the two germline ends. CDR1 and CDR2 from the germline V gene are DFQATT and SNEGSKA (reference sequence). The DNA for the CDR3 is TGCAGTGCGTCAGGGCCCAATGAGCAGTTCTTC. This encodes CSASGPNEQFF.

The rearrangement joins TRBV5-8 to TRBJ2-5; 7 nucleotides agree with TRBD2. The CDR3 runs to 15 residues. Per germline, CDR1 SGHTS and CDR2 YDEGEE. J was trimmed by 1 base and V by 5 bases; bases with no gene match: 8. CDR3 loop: CASSRGGVAQETQYF. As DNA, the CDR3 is TGTGCCAGCAGTAGGGGAGGGGTCGCCCAAGAGACCCAGTACTTC.